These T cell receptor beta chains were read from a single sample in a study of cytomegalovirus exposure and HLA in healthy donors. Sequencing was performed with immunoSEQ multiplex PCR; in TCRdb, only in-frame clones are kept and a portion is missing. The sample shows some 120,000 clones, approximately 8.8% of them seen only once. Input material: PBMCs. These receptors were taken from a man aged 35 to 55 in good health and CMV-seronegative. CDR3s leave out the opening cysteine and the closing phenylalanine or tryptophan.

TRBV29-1,SVVGRNTGELF
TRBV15,ATSRDRGSGHTGAF
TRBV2,ASRGTDATNEKLF
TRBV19,ASSIGPGANTEAF
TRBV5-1,ASSLEGVNQPQH
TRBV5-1,ASSFGQGLGYT
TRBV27,ASSLTNPGTSGGTDTQY
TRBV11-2,ASSLGTGTQY
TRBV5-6,ASSPNLWSEQF
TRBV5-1,ASSFGGGGNEKLF
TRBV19,ASSFGTGQGYEQY
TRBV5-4,ASSSLRDRGTGELF
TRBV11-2,ASSLTGQDNSPLH
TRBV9,ASSEGQSNQPQH
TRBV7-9,ASSPFEANNSPLH
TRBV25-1,ASSDWGRGEQY
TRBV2,ASSLQVGKTQY
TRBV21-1,ASRAVCPYEQY
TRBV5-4,ASSLVGSYEQY
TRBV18,ASSPVRGQGIQETQY
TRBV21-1,AGNGGRTLQETQY
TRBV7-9,ASSSKRGGTGELF
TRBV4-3,ASSHAWGEGNQHQH
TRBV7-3,ASSPSGGSYGYT
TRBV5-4,ASRQALNTEAF
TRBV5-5,ASSFDREVYGYT
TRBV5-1,ASSLTGIGGKSNEKLF